This T cell receptor beta chain was sequenced for a study of CD8+ T cells in alopecia areata. Overall study: Dosing spanned 6 to 18 months on tofacitinib, then 6 months off drug. Study results and caveats: For baseline CD8+ expansion, any link to response stays uncertain with one nonresponder. Elevated clonality characterized lesional scalp relative to normal scalp, particularly in alopecia totalis/universalis.

CDR1 and CDR2 from the germline V gene are MGHRA and YSYEKL. V was shortened by 1 base and J by 7 bases, with 10 bases between the two germline ends. CDR3 length: 13 amino acids. Treatment denoted: oral pan-JAK inhibitor, 5-10 mg twice daily. Cell sorting was applied to PBMCs, and CD4+ and CD8+ T cells were collected. Concerning this clone: Its antigen is unknown.

Isolated RNA was reverse transcribed into cDNA used as the sequencing template. The protocol was immunoSEQ multiplex PCR, while the TCRdb copy is restricted to in-frame clones and leaves out a portion. The profile shows some 190,000 clones, roughly 60% of them singletons. This chain joins TRBV4-1 and TRBJ1-1, with D tentatively TRBD1 (5 bases). The sample was CD4+ T cells sorted from blood, taken at week 24, from a patient treated with tofacitinib. The TCR comes from a human donor with alopecia areata. CDR3 protein: CASSQVEGNEAFF. CDR3 sequence (DNA): TGCGCCAGCAGCCAAGTTGAGGGGAATGAAGCTTTCTTT.